This T cell receptor beta chain was recorded in a study of Tregs in tolerant kidney transplant recipients. Related graft donors supplied nonmyeloablative bone marrow transplants, and mixed chimerism was transient. CD4+CD25+CD127- Tregs, CD4+CD25- non-Tregs, CD4 and CD8 cells were sorted. Germline V gene data show CDR1 as MGHRA and CDR2 as YSYEKL. This CDR3 contains 13 residues. Deletions cut 2 bases from V and 2 bases from J, with 6 bases between. TCRdb's table, derived via immunoSEQ multiplex PCR, lists solely in-frame clones and lacks some. The sample comprises about 52,000 clones, 90% to 95% of which are singletons, and 12% to 15% rests with the top ten.

The receptor comes from a human patient who received a combined kidney and bone marrow transplant. Some T cells may be supplied by the graft donor. This chain connects TRBV4-1 to TRBJ1-1; the D is unclear. The starting material was CD8+ T cells from blood (PBMCs), obtained 24 months after the transplant. The CDR3: CASSQQVNTEAFF. The CDR3 coding sequence is TGCGCCAGCAGCCAACAGGTTAACACTGAAGCTTTCTTT.